Listed below are T cell receptor beta chains from one sample, sequenced in a study of regulatory T cells in long-lasting Graves disease. Via MiXCR, TCRdb re-called the multiplex PCR reads, giving one row per CDR3 protein. In the table there are 400,000 or so distinct CDR3 sequences, roughly 20% of which are singletons. The material sequenced was peripheral blood mononuclear cells (PBMCs), taken when the disease was refractory, from a patient treated with antithyroid drugs. The source of these receptors is a female donor with Graves disease. Each CDR3 is given with its conserved first and last residue. The D gene is left open where the match is weak. Some rows have no size entry. The others give once, few or many, or a class for an expanded clone.

CDR3 DNA,CDR3 protein,clone size,D gene,J gene,V gene
TGTGCCAGCAGTATCTCACTAGCGGGAGGGCACTACGAGCAGTACTTC,CASSISLAGGHYEQYF,many,TRBD2,TRBJ2-7,TRBV28
TGTGCCAGCAGTTACCTGGGGGCGTCCACTGAAGCTTTCTTT,CASSYLGASTEAFF,few,.,TRBJ1-1,TRBV6-5
TGCGCCAGCAGCTTGGCCGGCGGCACGAAAGACGAGCAGTACTTC,CASSLAGGTKDEQYF,few,.,TRBJ2-7,TRBV5-1
TGCAGTGCAGCCCCTTTGACGGGAGATCGGTACGAGCAGTACTTC,CSAAPLTGDRYEQYF,few,.,TRBJ2-7,TRBV20-1
TGTGCCAGCAGTTTAGGAGGGGGTAGCGAGCAGTACTTC,CASSLGGGSEQYF,.,.,TRBJ2-7,TRBV28
TGCAGTGCTAGACATCTAGACAGCCACCTGGGGTGGACCCAGTACTTC,CSARHLDSHLGWTQYF,.,.,TRBJ2-5,TRBV20-1
TGCAGTGCTAGAGGAAGCAGGGGAAACTACGAGCAGTACTTC,CSARGSRGNYEQYF,few,.,TRBJ2-7,TRBV20-1
TGTGCCTGGAGTGTACTGACAGGTTTCTATGGCTACACCTTC,CAWSVLTGFYGYTF,.,.,TRBJ1-2,TRBV30
TGTGCCAGCTTCGACAGGGGGAAAAAGGGCTACACCTTC,CASFDRGKKGYTF,many,TRBD1,TRBJ1-2,TRBV28
TGTGCCAGCAGCGCAGCAGGGACGGGCGTTCATGGCTACACCTTC,CASSAAGTGVHGYTF,many,.,TRBJ1-2,TRBV11-2
TGTGCCAGCAGGACTCTAGCGGCCGAGCAGTTCTTC,CASRTLAAEQFF,.,TRBD2,TRBJ2-1,TRBV2
TGTGCCAGCAGACAGGTTTTTAACACTGAAGCTTTCTTT,CASRQVFNTEAFF,.,.,TRBJ1-1,TRBV6-2/TRBV6-3
TGCAGTGCTAGAATGCCGGGACTAGCGGTAGCCAAAAACATTCAGTACTTC,CSARMPGLAVAKNIQYF,few,TRBD2,TRBJ2-4,TRBV20-1
TGCAGTGCTAGAGTGAGCGCGAACACCGGGGAGCTGTTTTTT,CSARVSANTGELFF,.,.,TRBJ2-2,TRBV20-1
TGTGCCACCAGCAGATTCAATGAAAAACTGTTTTTT,CATSRFNEKLFF,.,.,TRBJ1-4,TRBV15
TGTGCCTGTGGTGGAGGGGGCGACTATGGCTACACCTTC,CACGGGGDYGYTF,few,TRBD1,TRBJ1-2,TRBV7-9
TGTGCCAGCAGCTTAGCCCGTGAGCAGTTCTTC,CASSLAREQFF,.,.,TRBJ2-1,TRBV11-1
TGCAGTGCTCATCAGGGGGTAGACACCGGGGAGCTGTTTTTT,CSAHQGVDTGELFF,few,TRBD1,TRBJ2-2,TRBV20-1
TGCAGTGCTAGAGATCCTTCCGAATATGGCTACACCTTC,CSARDPSEYGYTF,many,.,TRBJ1-2,TRBV20-1
TGTGCCAGCAGCTTATCCCCGGCCAAAACCATTCAGTACTTC,CASSLSPAKTIQYF,.,.,TRBJ2-4,TRBV11-2
TGTGCCAGCTCACCTTTTACAGATACGCAGTATTTT,CASSPFTDTQYF,few,.,TRBJ2-3,TRBV18
TGTGCCAGCAAGGGGTGGGGGAATTCACCCCTCCACTTT,CASKGWGNSPLHF,.,.,TRBJ1-6,TRBV28
TGCAGTGCTAGACGGCAAGGGGGGGCCAGCTATGGCTACACCTTC,CSARRQGGASYGYTF,many,.,TRBJ1-2,TRBV20-1
TGTGCCAGCAGTTACGGGACAGGGGCCAACGTCCTGACTTTC,CASSYGTGANVLTF,many,.,TRBJ2-6,TRBV6-2/TRBV6-3
TGTGCCAGCAGTCCAAAACAGGGGGCTGGCACTGAAGCTTTCTTT,CASSPKQGAGTEAFF,many,TRBD1,TRBJ1-1,TRBV6-1
TGCGCCAGCAGCCAAGACCTAGGCTGGGGGAGAGAGCAGTACTTC,CASSQDLGWGREQYF,once,.,TRBJ2-7,TRBV4-1
TGTGCCAGTAGGTTGACAGGGGGCGAAGACATTCAGTACTTC,CASRLTGGEDIQYF,.,TRBD1,TRBJ2-4,TRBV19
TGTGCCAGCATAGGACAGGGCTCTTCACCCCTCCACTTT,CASIGQGSSPLHF,many,TRBD1,TRBJ1-6,TRBV27
TGTGCCAGCAGTGAGAACAGCCTCCAGCATTTT,CASSENSLQHF,.,.,TRBJ1-5,TRBV2
TGCAGTGCTAGTGAACAACCGGGGACTGAAGCTTTCTTT,CSASEQPGTEAFF,.,.,TRBJ1-1,TRBV20-1
TGCGCCAGCAGCTTGGGGGGCAGGAGCAAAGAGACCCAGTACTTC,CASSLGGRSKETQYF,.,.,TRBJ2-5,TRBV5-1
TGTGCCAGTACGGTCAGGGCGGATGAAAAACTGTTTTTT,CASTVRADEKLFF,.,.,TRBJ1-4,TRBV28
TGTGCCAGCACCTGGACAGGGGGTGGGGAGACCCAGTACTTC,CASTWTGGGETQYF,many,TRBD1,TRBJ2-5,TRBV12-3/TRBV12-4
TGTGCCTGCCACCCACGGACAGGGGAGGTTCGCGAGCAGTACTTC,CACHPRTGEVREQYF,few,TRBD1,TRBJ2-7,TRBV30
TGTGCCAGCAGCTTAGGGACAGGGAGAACTGAAGCTTTCTTT,CASSLGTGRTEAFF,.,TRBD1,TRBJ1-1,TRBV7-2
TGTGCCAGCAGCGTGACAGGAAATCAGCCCCAGCATTTT,CASSVTGNQPQHF,.,.,TRBJ1-5,TRBV28
TGTGCCAGCAGTCTGACAGTGGGGTTGGATGAGCAGTTCTTC,CASSLTVGLDEQFF,.,.,TRBJ2-1,TRBV28
TGCAGCGTCGCCCTATCGAGGGAGACCCAGTACTTC,CSVALSRETQYF,.,.,TRBJ2-5,TRBV29-1
TGTGCCTGGAGCCACAACGGGGGCTTTGGAAACACCATATATTTT,CAWSHNGGFGNTIYF,.,.,TRBJ1-3,TRBV30
TGTGCCAGCAGTTTAGGTCAGGGCGTCGAGCAGTACTTC,CASSLGQGVEQYF,many,.,TRBJ2-7,TRBV27
TGTGCCAGCAGCTTAACCACGGGAGGAGGCACAGATACGCAGTATTTT,CASSLTTGGGTDTQYF,.,TRBD2,TRBJ2-3,TRBV7-3
TGTGCTAGTGGTTTTCCGGGACAGGGACGCGAGCAGTACTTC,CASGFPGQGREQYF,many,TRBD1,TRBJ2-7,TRBV12-5
TGTGCCTGGAGTGGACTGGGGCACACTGAAGCTTTCTTT,CAWSGLGHTEAFF,.,.,TRBJ1-1,TRBV30
TGTGCCAGCAAACTAAACCGCCGTGGCGCCGGGGAGCTGTTTTTT,CASKLNRRGAGELFF,few,.,TRBJ2-2,TRBV12-3/TRBV12-4
TGTGCCACCAGTGACCTAACTAGCGGGAGGGCCGGGAACACCGGGGAGCTGTTTTTT,CATSDLTSGRAGNTGELFF,once,TRBD2,TRBJ2-2,TRBV24-1
TGTGCCAGCAGTACCGGACTGATCGAGCAGTACTTC,CASSTGLIEQYF,many,.,TRBJ2-7,TRBV2
TGTGCCAGCAGAGCCTCCGTCGGGACAGGGAGGACTGAAGCTTTCTTT,CASRASVGTGRTEAFF,many,TRBD1,TRBJ1-1,TRBV2
TGTGCCAGCAGTGCCGGGACAGTAAACAATGAGCAGTTCTTC,CASSAGTVNNEQFF,few,TRBD1,TRBJ2-1,TRBV5-6
TGTGCCAGCAGTCCCCGGACAGGGGTTAACGGGGAGCTGTTTTTT,CASSPRTGVNGELFF,few,TRBD1,TRBJ2-2,TRBV12-3/TRBV12-4
TGTGCCAGCGCACTAGGCTACTACGAGCAGTACTTC,CASALGYYEQYF,many,.,TRBJ2-7,TRBV7-9
TGTGCCAGCAGCTTAAGCGGGACCCCTAACACTGAAGCTTTCTTT,CASSLSGTPNTEAFF,many,.,TRBJ1-1,TRBV7-2
TGCAGCGTTGCGACTAGCGGGAGGGTTCGGACCGGGGAGCTGTTTTTT,CSVATSGRVRTGELFF,few,TRBD2,TRBJ2-2,TRBV29-1
TGTGCCAGCAGTTTGGGGACAGGTTTCGAGGGAGAGACCCAGTACTTC,CASSLGTGFEGETQYF,many,TRBD1,TRBJ2-5,TRBV12-3/TRBV12-4
TGTGCCAGCAAGACAGGACAGTACACTGAAGCTTTCTTT,CASKTGQYTEAFF,.,.,TRBJ1-1,TRBV6-1
TGTGCCAGCAGTTATATGGGGACAGGGGTGGCGAACACTGAAGCTTTCTTT,CASSYMGTGVANTEAFF,few,TRBD1,TRBJ1-1,TRBV6-5
TGTGCCAGCAGTTCCCCGACTGAAACAGAAGAAAAACTGTTTTTT,CASSSPTETEEKLFF,many,.,TRBJ1-4,TRBV28
TGTGCCAGCAGCTTAGGTGGAAACACCATATATTTT,CASSLGGNTIYF,many,.,TRBJ1-3,TRBV12-3/TRBV12-4